Below are 15 T cell receptor beta chains sequenced from a single sample in a study of blood T cells in healthy people across ages. With a J-beta primer mix and a sample-barcoded 5' primer, a second PCR ran roughly 6 to 11 cycles. TCRdb reprocessed the 5' RACE reads with MiXCR, giving one entry per CDR3 protein. Among over 600,000 distinct CDR3 sequences listed, 40% to 50% were seen once. Material: blood. All receptors derive from a man older than 75 in good health.

This clonotype was observed a handful of times. This chain links TRBV5-1 with TRBJ2-1; D gene unclear. Trimming pared 4 bases from V and 3 bases from J, leaving 17 bases between. The CDR3 runs 16 residues. Looked up from germline, CDR1 is SGHRS and CDR2 is YFSETQ. CDR3 residues: CASSIRSPAGYNEQFF. DNA of the CDR3: TGCGCCAGCAGCATCAGGAGTCCGGCTGGCTACAATGAGCAGTTCTTC.

The chain is built from TRBV5-1 and TRBJ2-5; possibly TRBD1 or TRBD2 for D (6 bases each). This CDR3 is 16 amino acids long. Germline assignment: CDR1 SGHRS and CDR2 YFSETQ. Trimming pared 5 bases from V and 2 bases from J, leaving 19 bases between. The CDR3 sequence is CASSLPRGTNQETQYF. CDR3 DNA: TGCGCCAGCAGTTTGCCCCGCGGGACAAATCAAGAGACCCAGTACTTC.

This chain connects TRBV7-9 to TRBJ1-2, with 9 positions matching TRBD1. Germline CDR1 SEHNR, CDR2 FQNEAQ (reference sequence). V gave up 5 bases and J gave up 8 bases; unmatched junction bases: 12. The CDR3 loop spans 15 amino acids. The CDR3 region has the DNA TGTGCCAGCAGCCCCCAGGGACAGGGCCTGGGGGGCTACACCTTC. Translation: CASSPQGQGLGGYTF.

This clonotype was observed many times. V is TRBV20-1 and J is TRBJ2-3, with D perhaps TRBD1 (6 bases). Trimming took 0 bases from V and 7 from J, leaving 17 bases between them. CDR3 length: 15 residues. From germline, CDR1 is DFQATT and CDR2 SNEGSKA (reference sequence). The CDR3: CSARDSQGFMNTQYF. CDR3 in DNA: TGCAGTGCTAGAGATTCCCAGGGGTTCATGAATACGCAGTATTTT.

This clonotype was counted once. The chain has TRBV20-1 and TRBJ1-5; TRBD1 matches 7 bases. CDR1 DFQATT and CDR2 SNEGSKA come from the germline V gene (reference sequence). After removal of 4 bases from V and 4 bases from J, the junction contained 7 bases not matched to a gene. CDR3 length: 14 residues. The CDR3 sequence is CSATGTAINQPQHF. The CDR3 coding sequence is TGCAGTGCTACCGGGACAGCGATAAATCAGCCCCAGCATTTT.

The rearrangement links TRBV4-3 to TRBJ2-5, with TRBD2 identical over 11 bases. The junction had 14 bases not matched to a gene; V was cut back by 0 bases and J by 11 bases. This CDR3 has 17 amino acids. The germline V gene has CDR1 LGHNA and CDR2 YSLEER. The CDR3 bases are TGCGCCAGCAGCCAAGAGGTACTAGCGGGAGTGGGCAATGAGCAGTACTTC. This codes for CASSQEVLAGVGNEQYF.

This clonotype showed up just once. At one of its ends the junction is not consistent with the germline gene, which may arise from a read error. J is TRBJ1-5 and V is TRBV27; D is perhaps TRBD1 (5 bases). CDR3 length: 14 amino acids. Germline V gene sequence: CDR1 MNHEY, CDR2 SMNVEV (reference sequence). CDR3: CASSIRESKQPQHF. The DNA of the CDR3 is TGTGCCAGCAGTATCAGGGAGAGCAAGCAGCCCCAGCATTTT.

The chain has TRBV3-1 and TRBJ2-5; D might be TRBD1 or TRBD2, each matching 5 bases. CDR1 is LGHDT and CDR2 is YNNKEL in the germline V gene (reference sequence). The V gene lost 1 base and the J gene lost 2 bases, with 14 bases spanning the gap. The CDR3 has 16 residues. CDR3 nucleotides: TGTGCCAGCAGCCAAGTGAGAGGGGCTACTCAAGAGACCCAGTACTTC. Its translation is CASSQVRGATQETQYF.

V is TRBV29-1 and J is TRBJ2-3; tentatively, D is TRBD1 (6 bases). The CDR3 contains 15 residues. Germline loops: CDR1 SQVTM, CDR2 ANQGSEA. V gave up 3 bases and J gave up 2 bases, with 15 bases separating them. The CDR3 region is CSVETARGNTDTQYF. In DNA form, the CDR3 reads TGCAGCGTTGAGACAGCAAGGGGGAACACAGATACGCAGTATTTT.

The chain employs TRBV24-1 and TRBJ2-1; possibly TRBD1 for D (7 bases). Germline-derived CDR1 and CDR2 are KGHDR and SFDVKD. The CDR3 is made up of 16 amino acids. V was pared by 1 base and J by 4 bases, with 13 bases between. CDR3: CATSDFGQGGYNEQFF. The CDR3 region has the DNA TGTGCCACCAGTGATTTTGGGCAGGGGGGTTACAATGAGCAGTTCTTC.

The chain combines TRBV30 with TRBJ2-5; D is tentatively TRBD1 or TRBD2 (7 bases each). The V end lost 3 bases, the J end lost 3 bases, and 17 bases lay between the germline ends. From germline, CDR1 is GTSNPN and CDR2 SVGIG (reference sequence). This CDR3 has 15 residues. CDR3: CAWSGGGGGKETQYF. The CDR3 DNA sequence: TGTGCCTGGAGCGGGGGAGGGGGCGGAAAAGAGACCCAGTACTTC. The full variable domain, in which reference TRBV30 and TRBJ2-5 provide the parts outside the CDR3, is SQTIHQWPATLVQPVGSPLSLECTVEGTSNPNLYWYRQAAGRGLQLLFYSVGIGQISSEVPQNLSASRPQDRQFILSSKKLLLSDSGFYLCAWSGGGGGKETQYFGPGTRLLVL.

Here the CDR3 DNA reads TGTGCCAGCAGCTTAAGTGGCCGGGGAATCGACAATGAGCAGTTCTTC. It encodes CASSLSGRGIDNEQFF. The chain has TRBV7-2 and TRBJ2-1; a weak D match, TRBD2 (5 bases). The germline V gene encodes CDR1 SGHTA and CDR2 FQGNSA. Trimming cost V 2 bases and J 5 bases, with 16 bases left between them. CDR3 size: 16 residues.

This chain's CDR3 is CASSAGGLGGYTF. DNA of the CDR3: TGTGCCAGCAGTGCGGGAGGGTTGGGTGGCTACACCTTC. V and J are TRBV12-3 or TRBV12-4 and TRBJ1-2; D uncertain. V lost 5 bases, J lost 7 bases, and 14 bases lay in between. CDR3 length: 13 amino acids.

V usage is TRBV20-1 and J usage is TRBJ2-7; a possible D gene is TRBD2 (5 bases). The CDR3 is 12 residues long. The germline V and J ends were trimmed by 3 bases and 7 bases, with 13 bases remaining between them. CDR1 and CDR2 (germline): DFQATT, SNEGSKA (reference sequence). In nucleotides, the CDR3 is TGCAGTGCTAGTAAACTAGACAATGAGCAGTACTTC. Translating it yields CSASKLDNEQYF.

This sequence joins TRBV11-2 and TRBJ1-6, with TRBD1 matching 7 bases. The V and J ends lost 4 bases and 5 bases, in that order; junction bases with no gene match: 5. The CDR3 totals 15 residues. Germline V gives CDR1 SGHAT, CDR2 FQNNGV. In DNA, the CDR3 is TGTGCCAGCAGCTATACTGACAGGGATAATTCACCCCTCCACTTT. It is translated as CASSYTDRDNSPLHF.